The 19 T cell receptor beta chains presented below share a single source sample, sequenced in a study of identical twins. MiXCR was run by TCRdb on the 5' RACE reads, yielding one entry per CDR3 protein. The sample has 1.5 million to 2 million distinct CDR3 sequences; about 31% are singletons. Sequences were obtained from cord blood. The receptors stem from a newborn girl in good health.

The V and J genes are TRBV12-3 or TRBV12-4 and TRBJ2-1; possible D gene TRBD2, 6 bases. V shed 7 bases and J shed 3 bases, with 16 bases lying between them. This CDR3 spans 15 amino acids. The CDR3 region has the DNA TGTGCCAGCACTACTAGACGGCGGGGCTACAATGAGCAGTTCTTC. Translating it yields CASTTRRRGYNEQFF.

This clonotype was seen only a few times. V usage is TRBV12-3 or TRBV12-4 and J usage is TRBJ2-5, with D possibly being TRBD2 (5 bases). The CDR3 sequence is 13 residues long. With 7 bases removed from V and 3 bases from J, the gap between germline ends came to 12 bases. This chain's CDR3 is CASNGLRKETQYF. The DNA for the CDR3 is TGTGCCAGCAACGGACTGAGAAAAGAGACCCAGTACTTC.

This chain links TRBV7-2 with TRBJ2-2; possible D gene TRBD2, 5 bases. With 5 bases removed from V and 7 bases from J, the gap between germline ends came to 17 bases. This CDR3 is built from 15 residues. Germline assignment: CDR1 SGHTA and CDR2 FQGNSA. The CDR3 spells CASSPTSGAGGELFF. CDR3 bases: TGTGCCAGCAGCCCTACTAGTGGAGCTGGCGGGGAGCTGTTTTTT.

The CDR3 DNA reads as TGTGCCAGCAGCCAAGATGGACTAGCGGCACACAATGAGCAGTTCTTC. It specifies CASSQDGLAAHNEQFF. The chain is built from TRBV4-2 and TRBJ2-1; TRBD2 matches at 10 bases. CDR3 length: 16 amino acids. With V trimmed by 0 bases and J by 5 bases, 4 bases remained unmatched. In germline, CDR1 is LGHNA, CDR2 YNFKEQ.

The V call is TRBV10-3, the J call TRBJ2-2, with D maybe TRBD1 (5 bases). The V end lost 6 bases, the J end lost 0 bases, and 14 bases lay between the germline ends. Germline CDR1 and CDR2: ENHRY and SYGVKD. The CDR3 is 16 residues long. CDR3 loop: CAIRKGPLANTGELFF. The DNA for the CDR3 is TGTGCCATCAGAAAGGGGCCACTCGCGAACACCGGGGAGCTGTTTTTT.

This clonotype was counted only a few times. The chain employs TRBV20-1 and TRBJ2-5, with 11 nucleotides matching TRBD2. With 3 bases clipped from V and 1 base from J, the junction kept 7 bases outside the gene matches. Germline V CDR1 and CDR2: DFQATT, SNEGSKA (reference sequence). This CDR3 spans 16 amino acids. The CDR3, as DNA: TGCAGTGCTAGCCCGCAACTAGCGGGGGTCCAAGAGACCCAGTACTTC. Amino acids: CSASPQLAGVQETQYF.

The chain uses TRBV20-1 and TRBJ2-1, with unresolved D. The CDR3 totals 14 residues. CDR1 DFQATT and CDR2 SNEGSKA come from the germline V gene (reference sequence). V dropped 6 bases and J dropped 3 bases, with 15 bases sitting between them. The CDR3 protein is CSAALSFDYNEQFF. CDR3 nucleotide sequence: TGCAGTGCGGCCCTCAGCTTTGACTACAATGAGCAGTTCTTC.

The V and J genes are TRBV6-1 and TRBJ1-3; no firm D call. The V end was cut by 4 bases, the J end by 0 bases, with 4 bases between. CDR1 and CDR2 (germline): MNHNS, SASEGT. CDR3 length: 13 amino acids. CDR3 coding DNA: TGTGCCAGCAGTGGGACCTCTGGAAACACCATATATTTT. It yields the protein CASSGTSGNTIYF.

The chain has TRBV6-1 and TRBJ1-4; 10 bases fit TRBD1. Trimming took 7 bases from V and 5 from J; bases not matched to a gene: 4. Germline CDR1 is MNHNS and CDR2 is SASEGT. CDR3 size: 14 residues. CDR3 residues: CASNLDRGNEKLFF. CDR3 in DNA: TGTGCCAGCAACCTGGACAGGGGGAATGAAAAACTGTTTTTT.

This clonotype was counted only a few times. The CDR3 spells CASSVGGAPNIQYF. As DNA, the CDR3 is TGTGCCAGCAGCGTGGGGGGAGCCCCAAACATTCAGTACTTC. The V and J genes are TRBV9 and TRBJ2-4, with D tentatively TRBD2 (6 bases). Germline values: CDR1 SGDLS, CDR2 YYNGEE. V shed 2 bases and J shed 6 bases, with 12 bases lying between them. This CDR3 has 14 amino acids.

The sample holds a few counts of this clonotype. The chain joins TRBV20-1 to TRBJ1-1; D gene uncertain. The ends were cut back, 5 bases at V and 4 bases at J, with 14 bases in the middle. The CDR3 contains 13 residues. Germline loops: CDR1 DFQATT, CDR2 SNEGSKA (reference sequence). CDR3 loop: CSACSSWVTEAFF. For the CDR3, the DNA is TGCAGTGCTTGCAGCTCATGGGTCACTGAAGCTTTCTTT.

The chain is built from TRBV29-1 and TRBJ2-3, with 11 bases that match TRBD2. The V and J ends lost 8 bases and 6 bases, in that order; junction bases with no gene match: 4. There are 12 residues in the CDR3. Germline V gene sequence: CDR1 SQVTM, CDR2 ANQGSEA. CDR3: CSSVAGGDTQYF. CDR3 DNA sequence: TGCAGCTCCGTAGCGGGAGGGGATACGCAGTATTTT.

CDR3 residues: CATSRANSEQFF. The CDR3 nucleotides are TGTGCCACCAGCAGGGCTAATAGCGAGCAGTTCTTC. The chain links TRBV15 to TRBJ2-1, with D unclear. The CDR3 runs to 12 residues. V was shortened by 3 bases and J by 10 bases, with 10 bases between the two germline ends. Germline CDR1 reads LNHNV; CDR2 reads YYDKDF (reference sequence).

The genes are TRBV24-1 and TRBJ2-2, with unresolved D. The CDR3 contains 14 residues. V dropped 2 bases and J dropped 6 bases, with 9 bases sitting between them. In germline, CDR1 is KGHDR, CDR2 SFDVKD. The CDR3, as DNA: TGTGCCACCAGTGATTCGGCGAAATCCGGGGAGCTGTTTTTT. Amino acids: CATSDSAKSGELFF.

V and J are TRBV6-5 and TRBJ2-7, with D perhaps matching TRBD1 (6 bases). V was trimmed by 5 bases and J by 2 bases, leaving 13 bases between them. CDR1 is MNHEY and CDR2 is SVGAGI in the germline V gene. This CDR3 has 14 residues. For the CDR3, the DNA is TGTGCCAGCAGTCCTAATACAGGGCCCTACGAGCAGTACTTC. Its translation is CASSPNTGPYEQYF.

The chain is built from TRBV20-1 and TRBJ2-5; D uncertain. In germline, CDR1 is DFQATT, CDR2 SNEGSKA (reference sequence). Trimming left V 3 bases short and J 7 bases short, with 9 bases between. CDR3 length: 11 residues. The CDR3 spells CSASLSSTQYF. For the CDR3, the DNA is TGCAGTGCTAGTCTCTCGTCGACCCAGTACTTC.

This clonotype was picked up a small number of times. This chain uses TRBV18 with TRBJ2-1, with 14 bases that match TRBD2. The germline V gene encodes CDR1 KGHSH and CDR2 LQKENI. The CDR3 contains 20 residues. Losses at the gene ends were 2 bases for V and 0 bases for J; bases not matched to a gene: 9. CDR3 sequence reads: CASSPMSGLAGAVSYNEQFF. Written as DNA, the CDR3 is TGTGCCAGCTCACCAATGTCGGGACTAGCGGGGGCCGTCTCCTACAATGAGCAGTTCTTC.

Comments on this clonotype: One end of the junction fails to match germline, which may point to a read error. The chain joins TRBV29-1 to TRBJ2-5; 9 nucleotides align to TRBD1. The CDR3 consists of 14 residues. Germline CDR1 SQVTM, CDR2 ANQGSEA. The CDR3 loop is CSVRRTGDLETRYF. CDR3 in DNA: TGCAGCGTTCGCAGGACAGGGGATTTAGAGACCCGGTACTTC.

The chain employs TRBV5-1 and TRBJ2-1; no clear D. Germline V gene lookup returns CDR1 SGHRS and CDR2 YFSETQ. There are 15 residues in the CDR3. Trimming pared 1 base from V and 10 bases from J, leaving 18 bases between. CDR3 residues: CASSLKVETRAEQFF. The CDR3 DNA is TGCGCCAGCAGCTTGAAGGTTGAAACCCGAGCCGAGCAGTTCTTC.